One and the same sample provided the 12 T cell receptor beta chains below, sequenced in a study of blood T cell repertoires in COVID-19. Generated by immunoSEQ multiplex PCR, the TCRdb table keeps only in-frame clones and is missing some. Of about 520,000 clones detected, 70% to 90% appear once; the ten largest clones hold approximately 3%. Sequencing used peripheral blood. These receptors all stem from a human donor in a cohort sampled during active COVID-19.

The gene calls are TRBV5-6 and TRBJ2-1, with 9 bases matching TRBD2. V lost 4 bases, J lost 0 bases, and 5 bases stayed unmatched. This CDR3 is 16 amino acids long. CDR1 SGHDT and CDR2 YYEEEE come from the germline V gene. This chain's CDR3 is CASSTLSGSSYNEQFF. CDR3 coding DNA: TGTGCCAGCAGCACTCTTAGCGGGAGCTCCTACAATGAGCAGTTCTTC.

The CDR3 reads CASSPGTGGIQYF. The CDR3 DNA is TGTGCCAGCAGCCCCGGGACAGGGGGGATTCAGTACTTC. The chain recombines TRBV9 with TRBJ2-4; 11 bases line up with TRBD1. Per germline, CDR1 SGDLS and CDR2 YYNGEE. The V segment lost 4 bases and the J segment 10 bases; nucleotides outside the gene matches: 4. This CDR3 is 13 amino acids long. The full variable domain, its missing parts supplied by reference TRBV9 and TRBJ2-4, is DSGVTQTPKHLITATGQRVTLRCSPRSGDLSVYWYQQSLDQGLQFLIQYYNGEERAKGNILERFSAQQFPDLHSELNLSSLELGDSALYFCASSPGTGGIQYFGAGTRLSVL.

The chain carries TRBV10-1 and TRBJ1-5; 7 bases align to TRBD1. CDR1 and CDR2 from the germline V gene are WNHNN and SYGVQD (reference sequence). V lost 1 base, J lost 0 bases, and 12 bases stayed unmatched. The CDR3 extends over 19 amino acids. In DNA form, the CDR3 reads TGCGCCAGCAGTGAGTATATAGGGCAGGGGGACATTAGCAATCAGCCCCAGCATTTT. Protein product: CASSEYIGQGDISNQPQHF.

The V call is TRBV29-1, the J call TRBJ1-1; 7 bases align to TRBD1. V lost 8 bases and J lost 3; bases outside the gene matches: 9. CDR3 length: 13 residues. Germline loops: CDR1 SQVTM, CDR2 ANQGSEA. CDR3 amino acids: CSSRTGSDTEAFF. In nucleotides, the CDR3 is TGCAGCTCCAGGACAGGCTCGGACACTGAAGCTTTCTTT.

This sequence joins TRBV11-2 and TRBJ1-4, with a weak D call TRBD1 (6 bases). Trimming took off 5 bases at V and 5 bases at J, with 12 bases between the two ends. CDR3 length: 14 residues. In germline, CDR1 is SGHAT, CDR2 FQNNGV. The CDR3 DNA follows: TGTGCCAGCAGCGAACAGGGATTGAATGAAAAACTGTTTTTT. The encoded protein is CASSEQGLNEKLFF.

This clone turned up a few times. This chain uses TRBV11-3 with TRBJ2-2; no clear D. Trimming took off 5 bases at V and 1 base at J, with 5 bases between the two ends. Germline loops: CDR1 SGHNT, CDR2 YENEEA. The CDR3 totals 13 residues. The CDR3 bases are TGTGCCAGCAGCAACAGGAACACCGGGGAGCTGTTTTTT. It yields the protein CASSNRNTGELFF.

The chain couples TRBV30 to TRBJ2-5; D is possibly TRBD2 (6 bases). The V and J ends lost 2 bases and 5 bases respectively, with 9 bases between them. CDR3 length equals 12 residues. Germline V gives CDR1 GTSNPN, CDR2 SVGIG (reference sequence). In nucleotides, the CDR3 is TGTGCCTGGAGTCCCCGGGGGGAGACCCAGTACTTC. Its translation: CAWSPRGETQYF. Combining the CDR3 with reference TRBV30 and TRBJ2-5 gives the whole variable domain SQTIHQWPATLVQPVGSPLSLECTVEGTSNPNLYWYRQAAGRGLQLLFYSVGIGQISSEVPQNLSASRPQDRQFILSSKKLLLSDSGFYLCAWSPRGETQYFGPGTRLLVL.

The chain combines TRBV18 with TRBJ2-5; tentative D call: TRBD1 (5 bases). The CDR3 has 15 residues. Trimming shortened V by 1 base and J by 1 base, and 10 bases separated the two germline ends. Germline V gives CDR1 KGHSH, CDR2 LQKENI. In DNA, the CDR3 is TGTGCCAGCTCACCACTACTTGGGGCCCAAGAGACCCAGTACTTC. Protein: CASSPLLGAQETQYF.

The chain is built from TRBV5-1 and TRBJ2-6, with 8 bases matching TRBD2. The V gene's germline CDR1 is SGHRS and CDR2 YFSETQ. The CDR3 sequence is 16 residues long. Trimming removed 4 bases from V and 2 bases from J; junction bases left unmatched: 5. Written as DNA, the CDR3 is TGCGCCAGCAGCGGGACTAGATTAACTGGGGCCAACGTCCTGACTTTC. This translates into CASSGTRLTGANVLTF.

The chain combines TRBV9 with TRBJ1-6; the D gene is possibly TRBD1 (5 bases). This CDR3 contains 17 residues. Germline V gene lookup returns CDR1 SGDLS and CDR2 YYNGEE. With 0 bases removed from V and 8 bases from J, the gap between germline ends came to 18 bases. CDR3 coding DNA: TGTGCCAGCAGCGTAGCTGCGGTCCCCCGCAGGGATTCACCCCTCCACTTT. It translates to CASSVAAVPRRDSPLHF.

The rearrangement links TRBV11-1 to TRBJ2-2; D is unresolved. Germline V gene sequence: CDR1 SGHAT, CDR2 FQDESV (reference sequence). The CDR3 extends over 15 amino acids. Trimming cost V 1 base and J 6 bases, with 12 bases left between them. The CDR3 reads CASSLGKLAAGELFF. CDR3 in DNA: TGTGCCAGCAGCTTAGGAAAACTGGCGGCCGGGGAGCTGTTTTTT.

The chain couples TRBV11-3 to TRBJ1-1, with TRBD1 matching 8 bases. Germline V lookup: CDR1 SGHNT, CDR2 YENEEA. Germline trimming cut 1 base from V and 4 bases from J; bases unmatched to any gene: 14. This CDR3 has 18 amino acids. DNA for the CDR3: TGTGCCAGCAGCTTAGCCCCACCTGGGACGACAGGGGCCACTGAAGCTTTCTTT. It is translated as CASSLAPPGTTGATEAFF.